This entry lists 20 T cell receptor beta chains sequenced from one sample in a study of T cells in Graves' hyperthyroidism and ophthalmopathy (dated by TCRdb to between 2017 and 2020). Library preparation used multiplex PCR. Sequencing was performed on an Illumina HiSeq 2000. TCR beta CDR3 regions were amplified from RNA transcripts. The first round of RT-PCR for the TCR CDR3 was performed with the HTBI primer set and the Qiagen OneStep RT-PCR kit. TCRdb reworked the public reads: Q25 trimming with fastp, MiXCR clone assembly, productive beta chains retained. Each record represents a unique CDR3 protein, reported with the most common genes and DNA among its rows. The sample yields around 700,000 distinct CDR3 sequences; around 20% were counted once. The leading ten clones occupy roughly 17% of the sample. The sample taken for sequencing was blood. These receptors were taken from a woman aged 50 to 60 with Graves' hyperthyroidism that later progressed to Graves' ophthalmopathy.

This clonotype was counted a single time. This chain links TRBV7-2 with TRBJ1-2; perhaps TRBD1 as D (5 bases). The germline gives CDR1 SGHTA, CDR2 FQGNSA. Trimming took 10 bases from V and 4 from J, leaving 16 bases between them. The CDR3 is 13 residues long. CDR3: CATRAGTVYGYTF. CDR3 DNA sequence: TGTGCCACCCGGGCGGGGACCGTCTATGGCTACACCTTC. The complete variable domain, with remaining parts taken from reference TRBV7-2 and TRBJ1-2, reads GAGVSQSPSNKVTEKGKDVELRCDPISGHTALYWYRQSLGQGLEFLIYFQGNSAPDKSGLPSDRFSAERTGGSVSTLTIQRTQQEDSAVYLCATRAGTVYGYTFGSGTRLTVV.

This clonotype was seen only a few times. This sequence joins TRBV24-1 and TRBJ1-5, with a possible D match to TRBD1 (6 bases). Trimming removed 0 bases at V and 11 bases at J, with 16 bases between. Germline loops: CDR1 KGHDR, CDR2 SFDVKD. This CDR3 spans 15 amino acids. CDR3 sequence: CATSDLLGQNEAQHF. The CDR3, as DNA: TGTGCCACCAGTGATTTGTTAGGACAGAACGAGGCCCAGCATTTT.

This clonotype was seen only a few times. V gene TRBV7-6 combines with J gene TRBJ1-2, with D unresolved. There are 16 residues in the CDR3. From germline, CDR1 is SGHVS and CDR2 FNYEAQ. V lost 0 bases and J lost 8, with 19 bases in between. The CDR3 spells CASSLAVLVAGWGYTF. In DNA, the CDR3 is TGTGCCAGCAGCTTAGCGGTTCTTGTGGCAGGTTGGGGCTACACCTTC.

The gene calls are TRBV14 and TRBJ2-3; D remains ambiguous. Germline CDR1 reads SGHDN; CDR2 reads FVKESK. The length of the CDR3 is 14 residues. The V end lost 3 bases, the J end lost 1 base, and 8 bases lay between the germline ends. The CDR3 reads CASSHDWRTDTQYF. For the CDR3, the DNA is TGTGCCAGCAGCCATGACTGGCGCACAGATACGCAGTATTTT.

The sample holds many counts of this clonotype. This chain uses TRBV7-2 with TRBJ2-2; 10 bases fit TRBD2. CDR3 length: 14 residues. Germline V lookup: CDR1 SGHTA, CDR2 FQGNSA. Trimming took 5 bases from V and 7 from J; bases not matched to a gene: 4. The CDR3 nucleotides are TGTGCCAGCAGCAGCGGGAGGGGGCGCGGGGAGCTGTTTTTT. Amino acid sequence: CASSSGRGRGELFF. The entire variable domain, with the rest obtained from reference TRBV7-2 and TRBJ2-2, is as follows: GAGVSQSPSNKVTEKGKDVELRCDPISGHTALYWYRQSLGQGLEFLIYFQGNSAPDKSGLPSDRFSAERTGGSVSTLTIQRTQQEDSAVYLCASSSGRGRGELFFGEGSRLTVL.

This clonotype was recorded at least ten times. J is TRBJ2-1 and V is TRBV3-1, with TRBD2 as a possible D gene (6 bases). CDR3 length: 15 amino acids. Trimming left V 1 base short and J 0 bases short, with 7 bases between. The V gene's germline CDR1 is LGHDT and CDR2 YNNKEL (reference sequence). The CDR3 spells CASSQARGSYNEQFF. CDR3 in DNA: TGTGCCAGCAGCCAAGCGCGGGGCTCCTACAATGAGCAGTTCTTC.

There are many counts of this clonotype. The rearrangement links TRBV29-1 to TRBJ1-1; possibly TRBD1 for D (5 bases). CDR3 length equals 13 residues. Trimming stripped 2 bases from V and 0 bases from J, with 7 bases between. CDR1 is SQVTM, CDR2 ANQGSEA, per germline. CDR3 loop: CSVERQLNTEAFF. The CDR3 nucleotides read TGCAGCGTTGAACGACAGTTGAACACTGAAGCTTTCTTT.

This clonotype was detected many times. The V and J genes are TRBV11-2 and TRBJ2-1; no firm D call. Between the trimmed V and J ends, which lost 2 bases and 8 bases, there was a span of 10 bases. Germline V gives CDR1 SGHAT, CDR2 FQNNGV. The length of the CDR3 is 13 residues. The CDR3 region has the DNA TGTGCCAGCAGCTTAATAGGCGACTATGAGCAGTTCTTC. This encodes CASSLIGDYEQFF.

J is TRBJ2-3 and V is TRBV20-1; 11 bases line up with TRBD2. After removal of 6 bases from V and 2 bases from J, the junction contained 7 bases not matched to a gene. In germline, CDR1 is DFQATT, CDR2 SNEGSKA (reference sequence). The CDR3 is made up of 15 amino acids. The DNA for the CDR3 is TGCAGTGCAATGACTAGCGGGGACTTCACAGATACGCAGTATTTT. Its protein is CSAMTSGDFTDTQYF.

Many counts were recorded for this clonotype. This rearrangement joins TRBV5-1 to TRBJ1-2; TRBD1 aligns across 8 bases. The CDR3 is 16 amino acids. J was trimmed by 0 bases and V by 4 bases; bases with no gene match: 8. Germline values: CDR1 SGHRS, CDR2 YFSETQ. The chain's CDR3 is CASSVRGQGTNYGYTF. In DNA, the CDR3 is TGCGCCAGCAGCGTCAGGGGGCAGGGGACTAACTATGGCTACACCTTC.

The chain has TRBV7-9 and TRBJ2-1; D might be TRBD2 (5 bases). Germline-derived CDR1 and CDR2 are SEHNR and FQNEAQ (reference sequence). V lost 7 bases to trimming and J lost 6 bases, with 19 bases between them. This CDR3 contains 15 residues. In DNA form, the CDR3 reads TGTGCCAGCACCCCTCTGGGAGCAAGACGCAATGAGCAGTTCTTC. It is translated as CASTPLGARRNEQFF.

V and J are TRBV19 and TRBJ2-1; no clear D gene. V lost 5 bases and J 0 bases, leaving 17 bases between the germline ends. CDR1 is LNHDA and CDR2 is SQIVND in the germline V gene (reference sequence). The CDR3 is 17 amino acids. The CDR3 reads CASSGQRWGTSYNEQFF. CDR3 in DNA: TGTGCCAGTAGTGGCCAGAGGTGGGGTACCTCCTACAATGAGCAGTTCTTC.

This clonotype has a handful of counts. The chain links TRBV14 to TRBJ1-1, with TRBD1 as a possible D gene (5 bases). CDR3 length: 14 amino acids. Germline CDR1 SGHDN, CDR2 FVKESK. The V end was cut by 1 base, the J end by 3 bases, with 9 bases between. The DNA of the CDR3 is TGTGCCAGCAGCCAAGTTCCAGGGTACACTGAAGCTTTCTTT. The encoded protein is CASSQVPGYTEAFF.

This clonotype was counted ten times or more. CDR3: CSAVRTGTTDTQYF. CDR3 coding DNA: TGCAGTGCCGTTAGGACAGGGACCACAGATACGCAGTATTTT. This chain connects TRBV20-1 to TRBJ2-3, with TRBD1 matching over 8 bases. Trimming removed 6 bases from V and 2 bases from J; junction bases left unmatched: 7. Germline CDR1 DFQATT, CDR2 SNEGSKA (reference sequence). The CDR3 loop spans 14 amino acids.

This clonotype turned up a few times. The chain uses TRBV19 and TRBJ2-2, with 8 bases aligning to TRBD1. This CDR3 has 15 residues. Trimming took 3 bases from V and 5 from J; bases not matched to a gene: 5. CDR1 and CDR2 from the germline V gene are LNHDA and SQIVND (reference sequence). CDR3 DNA sequence: TGTGCCAGTAGTATTGCAGGGGGCTATACCGGGGAGCTGTTTTTT. The encoded protein is CASSIAGGYTGELFF.

This clonotype was counted a few times. The chain uses TRBV20-1 and TRBJ1-4; D perhaps matches TRBD1 (6 bases). CDR3 size: 15 residues. Trimming left V 0 bases short and J 6 bases short, with 14 bases between. Germline V gene sequence: CDR1 DFQATT, CDR2 SNEGSKA (reference sequence). The CDR3 loop reads CSARETRGLDEKLFF. DNA of the CDR3: TGCAGTGCTAGAGAAACCAGGGGATTGGATGAAAAACTGTTTTTT.

Notes on this clonotype: Relative to the germline gene, one junction end is altered; a read error may explain this. The chain has TRBV7-7 and TRBJ2-3; D possibly corresponds to TRBD2 (5 bases). This CDR3 is built from 13 residues. Per germline, CDR1 SSHAT and CDR2 FNYEAQ (reference sequence). The CDR3 loop reads CASSQGRADTQYF. In DNA, the CDR3 is TGTGCTAGCAGCCAAGGGCGGGCTGATACGCAGTATTTT.

This clonotype has a handful of counts. CDR3 nucleotides: TGCGCCAGCAGTGAGTCCGGACGCCCCGAGTATGGCTACACCTTC. It translates to CASSESGRPEYGYTF. V usage is TRBV10-2 and J usage is TRBJ1-2, with D unclear. The germline V gene encodes CDR1 WSHSY and CDR2 SAAADI. The germline V and J ends were trimmed by 0 bases and 5 bases, with 13 bases remaining between them. This CDR3 is 15 amino acids long.

The gene calls are TRBV27 and TRBJ2-5, with 10 bases lining up with TRBD2. The V and J ends lost 5 bases and 3 bases, in that order; junction bases with no gene match: 9. The CDR3 loop spans 16 amino acids. Germline loops: CDR1 MNHEY, CDR2 SMNVEV (reference sequence). CDR3 sequence (DNA): TGTGCCAGCAGTCCCAGATGGCTAGCGGGGGAAGAGACCCAGTACTTC. Translation gives CASSPRWLAGEETQYF.

This clonotype has only a few counts. The chain joins TRBV12-3 or TRBV12-4 to TRBJ1-4; D is unresolved. This CDR3 contains 12 residues. V was cut by 3 bases and J by 3 bases, with 2 bases left in between. The CDR3 DNA reads TGTGCCAGCAGTTTCGCTAATGAAAAACTGTTTTTT. It yields the protein CASSFANEKLFF.